The 27 T cell receptor beta chains given below trace back to one sample, sequenced in a study of shared clonotypes between healthy human individuals. In the naive CD8 group, cells lacked CD45RO and were positively selected for CCR7, so terminally differentiated effector memory CD45RA+ cells were left out. Clones were sequenced by immunoSEQ multiplex PCR, and TCRdb holds only the in-frame ones, with some missing. The sample carries around 2.1 million clones, approximately 94% recorded once. Sequencing input: naive CD8+ T cells from PBMCs. The receptors derive from a man aged 18 to 30 in good health. Some clones in this sample may be carry-over from other donors' samples.

The chain combines TRBV11-2 with TRBJ2-1; no firm D call. Deletions cut 5 bases from V and 8 bases from J, with 16 bases between. Germline assignment: CDR1 SGHAT and CDR2 FQNNGV. This CDR3 comprises 14 residues. The CDR3 coding sequence is TGTGCCAGCAGCGGTAGGTCGTCCCCGGATGAGCAGTTCTTC. It encodes CASSGRSSPDEQFF.

V is TRBV30 and J is TRBJ1-4; D is unresolved. The CDR3 length is 12 residues. The germline gives CDR1 GTSNPN, CDR2 SVGIG (reference sequence). V was trimmed by 0 bases and J by 7 bases, leaving 6 bases between them. CDR3 nucleotides: TGTGCCTGGAGTGTAATGAGTGAAAAACTGTTTTTT. Its translation: CAWSVMSEKLFF. Together with reference TRBV30 and TRBJ1-4, the CDR3 gives the full variable domain: SQTIHQWPATLVQPVGSPLSLECTVEGTSNPNLYWYRQAAGRGLQLLFYSVGIGQISSEVPQNLSASRPQDRQFILSSKKLLLSDSGFYLCAWSVMSEKLFFGSGTQLSVL.

This clone was seen just once. The chain recombines TRBV7-9 with TRBJ2-7, with a weak D call TRBD1 (6 bases). CDR1 and CDR2 from the germline V gene are SEHNR and FQNEAQ (reference sequence). V shed 3 bases and J shed 7 bases, with 22 bases lying between them. The CDR3 runs 16 residues. The DNA of the CDR3 is TGTGCCAGCAGCTTCTCCCCTTTGGACAGCCAGGAGGAGCAGTACTTC. This codes for CASSFSPLDSQEEQYF.

This clone was found once. The chain combines TRBV11-2 with TRBJ2-7; the match to TRBD2 covers 7 bases. The CDR3 contains 14 residues. Losses at the gene ends were 6 bases for V and 6 bases for J; bases not matched to a gene: 11. Germline V gives CDR1 SGHAT, CDR2 FQNNGV. The CDR3 is CASSGLGDSLEQYF. The CDR3 region has the DNA TGTGCCAGCAGTGGACTAGGGGACTCCCTCGAGCAGTACTTC.

J is TRBJ2-1 and V is TRBV13; the D gene is possibly TRBD1 (5 bases). The CDR3 loop spans 16 amino acids. With 5 bases removed from V and 1 base from J, the gap between germline ends came to 15 bases. Germline lookup yields CDR1 PRHDT and CDR2 FYEKMQ (reference sequence). In DNA, the CDR3 is TGTGCCAGCAGCATACCCCGCCAGGGTTCCTACAATGAGCAGTTCTTC. It specifies CASSIPRQGSYNEQFF.

The rearrangement joins TRBV27 to TRBJ2-1; 9 bases are shared with TRBD1. The CDR3 totals 15 residues. V shed 4 bases, J shed 8 bases, and the junction held 9 bases outside the gene matches. The germline V gene has CDR1 MNHEY and CDR2 SMNVEV (reference sequence). The CDR3 region is CASSWTGTGMDEQFF. DNA of the CDR3: TGTGCCAGCAGTTGGACCGGGACAGGGATGGATGAGCAGTTCTTC.

The rearrangement links TRBV7-9 to TRBJ2-3; D is perhaps TRBD1 (5 bases). With 3 bases removed from V and 0 bases from J, the gap between germline ends came to 22 bases. The CDR3 consists of 19 residues. Germline CDR1 reads SEHNR; CDR2 reads FQNEAQ (reference sequence). CDR3 sequence: CASSFPSRTGKTSTDTQYF. The CDR3 region has the DNA TGTGCCAGCAGCTTCCCCTCCCGAACAGGAAAGACTAGCACAGATACGCAGTATTTT.

V usage is TRBV18 and J usage is TRBJ2-7, with a tentative D call TRBD1 (6 bases). V dropped 6 bases and J dropped 0 bases, with 12 bases sitting between them. Germline lookup yields CDR1 KGHSH and CDR2 LQKENI. This CDR3 spans 14 amino acids. The CDR3: CASSHRDTSYEQYF. The CDR3 DNA is TGTGCCAGCTCGCATCGGGACACCTCCTACGAGCAGTACTTC.

The J gene is TRBJ2-1, the V gene TRBV11-2, with D possibly being TRBD2 (6 bases). Germline assignment: CDR1 SGHAT and CDR2 FQNNGV. V was clipped by 5 bases and J by 0 bases, with 11 bases between them. This CDR3 contains 15 residues. The CDR3 protein is CASSGEVNSYNEQFF. CDR3 DNA: TGTGCCAGCAGCGGGGAGGTGAACTCCTACAATGAGCAGTTCTTC. The full variable domain, its missing parts supplied by reference TRBV11-2 and TRBJ2-1, is EAGVAQSPRYKIIEKRQSVAFWCNPISGHATLYWYQQILGQGPKLLIQFQNNGVVDDSQLPKDRFSAERLKGVDSTLKIQPAKLEDSAVYLCASSGEVNSYNEQFFGPGTRLTVL.

The CDR3 loop is CASSRQHGGETQYF. The CDR3 DNA follows: TGTGCCAGCAGCCGACAGCACGGGGGTGAGACCCAGTACTTC. The rearrangement uses TRBV7-8 and TRBJ2-5; D possibly corresponds to TRBD2 (6 bases). The CDR3 runs 14 residues. Germline V gene lookup returns CDR1 SGHVS and CDR2 FQNEAQ. Trimming pared 5 bases from V and 5 bases from J, leaving 15 bases between.

CDR3 sequence reads: CAISEAKQGANYGYTF. The CDR3, as DNA: TGTGCCATCAGTGAAGCAAAACAGGGGGCAAACTATGGCTACACCTTC. J is TRBJ1-2 and V is TRBV10-3; TRBD1 aligns across 9 bases. Germline values: CDR1 ENHRY, CDR2 SYGVKD. The CDR3 contains 16 residues. V shed 3 bases and J 2 bases; nucleotides not matched to a gene: 7.

This chain joins TRBV4-1 and TRBJ2-7; 10 positions match TRBD1. V gave up 0 bases and J gave up 6 bases; unmatched junction bases: 8. The CDR3 covers 16 residues. CDR1 is MGHRA and CDR2 is YSYEKL in the germline V gene. CDR3 protein: CASSQDQGTGAFEQYF. Here the CDR3 DNA reads TGCGCCAGCAGCCAAGATCAGGGGACAGGGGCCTTCGAGCAGTACTTC.

V and J are TRBV28 and TRBJ1-2; the D gene is possibly TRBD1 (5 bases). The ends were cut back, 3 bases at V and 4 bases at J, with 15 bases in the middle. The V gene's germline CDR1 is MDHEN and CDR2 SYDVKM. This CDR3 comprises 15 residues. CDR3 DNA: TGTGCCAGCAGTTTTTATGGGACGTCCATCTATGGCTACACCTTC. Translation gives CASSFYGTSIYGYTF.

This rearrangement joins TRBV6-6 to TRBJ2-7; the D gene is possibly TRBD1 (6 bases). The CDR3 is made up of 11 amino acids. Germline CDR1 and CDR2: MNHNY and SVGAGI (reference sequence). Deletions cut 7 bases from V and 6 bases from J, with 10 bases between. CDR3 amino acids: CASTKGGEQYF. The CDR3 DNA sequence: TGTGCCAGCACCAAAGGGGGCGAGCAGTACTTC.

The rearrangement links TRBV7-2 to TRBJ2-7; D may be TRBD2 (5 bases). CDR1 is SGHTA, CDR2 FQGNSA, per germline. This CDR3 spans 13 amino acids. The V and J ends lost 3 bases and 0 bases respectively, with 6 bases between them. The CDR3 here is CASSFSASYEQYF. The CDR3 coding sequence is TGTGCCAGCAGCTTTAGCGCCTCCTACGAGCAGTACTTC.

This sequence joins TRBV19 and TRBJ1-5; the D is unclear. The V gene's germline CDR1 is LNHDA and CDR2 SQIVND (reference sequence). V gave up 1 base and J gave up 2 bases, with 15 bases separating them. CDR3 length equals 17 residues. CDR3 sequence: CASSIVGGRMGNQPQHF. CDR3 bases: TGTGCCAGTAGTATAGTTGGCGGTCGGATGGGCAATCAGCCCCAGCATTTT.

J is TRBJ2-2 and V is TRBV6-5, with TRBD2 identical over 8 bases. V trimming: 8 bases; J trimming: 6 bases; junction bases outside the gene matches: 8. Germline V lookup: CDR1 MNHEY, CDR2 SVGAGI. The CDR3 length is 14 residues. The CDR3 here is CASRGGVGPGELFF. Here the CDR3 DNA reads TGTGCCAGCCGGGGGGGAGTCGGTCCCGGGGAGCTGTTTTTT.

The chain recombines TRBV27 with TRBJ2-3; possible D gene TRBD2, 6 bases. The CDR3 spans 15 residues. V shed 5 bases and J shed 4 bases, with 16 bases lying between them. Per the germline V gene, CDR1 is MNHEY and CDR2 is SMNVEV (reference sequence). The CDR3 bases are TGTGCCAGCAGTCTCAGACTAGATGGGTCAGATACGCAGTATTTT. Translating it yields CASSLRLDGSDTQYF.

The chain links TRBV11-3 to TRBJ2-7, with D maybe TRBD2 (5 bases). CDR3 size: 15 residues. Trimming shortened V by 5 bases and J by 3 bases, and 17 bases separated the two germline ends. Germline V gene data show CDR1 as SGHNT and CDR2 as YENEEA. The DNA for the CDR3 is TGTGCCAGCAGCGAGGACGCGGGCCCCAACTACGAGCAGTACTTC. This codes for CASSEDAGPNYEQYF. The variable domain in full, completed from reference TRBV11-3 and TRBJ2-7, reads EAGVVQSPRYKIIEKKQPVAFWCNPISGHNTLYWYLQNLGQGPELLIRYENEEAVDDSQLPKDRFSAERLKGVDSTLKIQPAELGDSAVYLCASSEDAGPNYEQYFGPGTRLTVT.

The gene calls are TRBV5-1 and TRBJ2-7, with 8 bases aligning to TRBD1. This CDR3 is 15 amino acids long. CDR1 and CDR2 (germline): SGHRS, YFSETQ. V trimming: 5 bases; J trimming: 1 base; junction bases outside the gene matches: 8. This chain's CDR3 is CASSEDRVGSYEQYF. CDR3 in DNA: TGCGCCAGCAGTGAGGACAGGGTGGGTTCCTACGAGCAGTACTTC.

The chain joins TRBV11-1 to TRBJ2-1; 10 bases agree with TRBD2. The junction had 8 bases not matched to a gene; V was cut back by 11 bases and J by 7 bases. CDR3 size: 13 residues. Germline V gene lookup returns CDR1 SGHAT and CDR2 FQDESV (reference sequence). In DNA, the CDR3 is TGTGCCTCGAGCGGGAGGGCCGGTAATGAGCAGTTCTTC. This translates into CASSGRAGNEQFF.

The V call is TRBV6-1, the J call TRBJ2-7, with TRBD2 matching over 7 bases. Trimming cost V 3 bases and J 3 bases; bases outside gene matches: 8. Germline CDR1 MNHNS, CDR2 SASEGT. The CDR3 contains 15 residues. CDR3 DNA: TGTGCCAGCAGTGAGCTCGGACTAGGGGACTACGAGCAGTACTTC. Translated: CASSELGLGDYEQYF.

The genes are TRBV5-1 and TRBJ2-1; 11 positions match TRBD2. CDR1 is SGHRS and CDR2 is YFSETQ in the germline V gene. The CDR3 covers 16 residues. V trimming: 3 bases; J trimming: 1 base; junction bases outside the gene matches: 3. In DNA form, the CDR3 reads TGCGCCAGCAGCTCTAGCGGGGGGCGGTCCTACAATGAGCAGTTCTTC. Protein product: CASSSSGGRSYNEQFF.

V gene TRBV15 combines with J gene TRBJ2-2; TRBD2 agrees at 7 bases. V lost 5 bases, J lost 0 bases, and 9 bases stayed unmatched. This CDR3 region has 17 residues. Germline-derived CDR1 and CDR2 are LNHNV and YYDKDF (reference sequence). Written as DNA, the CDR3 is TGTGCCACCAGCCCCCGGGCTAGCGGCCCGAACACCGGGGAGCTGTTTTTT. Residues: CATSPRASGPNTGELFF.

V usage is TRBV18 and J usage is TRBJ2-7, with D possibly being TRBD2 (6 bases). V was cut by 2 bases and J by 5 bases, with 10 bases left in between. Per germline, CDR1 KGHSH and CDR2 LQKENI. The CDR3 is made up of 13 amino acids. As DNA, the CDR3 is TGTGCCAGCTCACCAACGGGAGACCACGAGCAGTACTTC. As protein: CASSPTGDHEQYF.

V usage is TRBV29-1 and J usage is TRBJ2-3; D not certain. The ends were cut back, 6 bases at V and 1 base at J, with 17 bases in the middle. The CDR3 is 15 amino acids. Looked up from germline, CDR1 is SQVTM and CDR2 is ANQGSEA. The CDR3 loop is CSVETLGFGTDTQYF. The CDR3 nucleotides are TGCAGCGTGGAAACACTGGGATTCGGCACAGATACGCAGTATTTT.

The chain joins TRBV9 to TRBJ1-3; perhaps TRBD1 as D (5 bases). From germline, CDR1 is SGDLS and CDR2 YYNGEE. With 6 bases removed from V and 1 base from J, the gap between germline ends came to 5 bases. The CDR3 runs 12 residues. This CDR3 reads CASKGSGNTIYF. CDR3 bases: TGTGCCAGCAAGGGGTCTGGAAACACCATATATTTT.